The entry that follows covers one T cell receptor beta chain sequence. Its antigen is not identified. The sample holds other DNA sequences that translate to the same CDR3. The data were produced by immunoSEQ multiplex PCR, yet TCRdb's version contains in-frame clones alone and is incomplete. The repertoire consists of 800,000 or so clones, with 96% occurring once and the leading ten covering approximately 0.2%. The sample belongs to a study of shared clonotypes between healthy human individuals. Study observations and caveats: Despite large depth, sorted-subset datasets appeared incompletely sequenced.

Trimming removed 6 bases at V and 0 bases at J, with 24 bases between. The CDR3 has 18 residues. Germline lookup yields CDR1 SEHNR and CDR2 FQNEAQ (reference sequence). CD45RO-negative CD8 cells positively selected for CCR7 made up the naive population, which excluded terminally differentiated effector memory CD45RA+ cells. HIV-negative, healthy adults without recent acute infections or vaccinations were the donors. The sequence was obtained from a man aged 25-45 years in good health. The V and J genes are TRBV7-9 and TRBJ2-7; D is undetermined. Specimen: naive CD8+ T cells sorted from blood. Here the CDR3 reads CASSSQTARNTDSYEQYF. The CDR3 DNA follows: TGTGCCAGCAGTAGCCAAACGGCCAGGAATACCGACTCCTACGAGCAGTACTTC.